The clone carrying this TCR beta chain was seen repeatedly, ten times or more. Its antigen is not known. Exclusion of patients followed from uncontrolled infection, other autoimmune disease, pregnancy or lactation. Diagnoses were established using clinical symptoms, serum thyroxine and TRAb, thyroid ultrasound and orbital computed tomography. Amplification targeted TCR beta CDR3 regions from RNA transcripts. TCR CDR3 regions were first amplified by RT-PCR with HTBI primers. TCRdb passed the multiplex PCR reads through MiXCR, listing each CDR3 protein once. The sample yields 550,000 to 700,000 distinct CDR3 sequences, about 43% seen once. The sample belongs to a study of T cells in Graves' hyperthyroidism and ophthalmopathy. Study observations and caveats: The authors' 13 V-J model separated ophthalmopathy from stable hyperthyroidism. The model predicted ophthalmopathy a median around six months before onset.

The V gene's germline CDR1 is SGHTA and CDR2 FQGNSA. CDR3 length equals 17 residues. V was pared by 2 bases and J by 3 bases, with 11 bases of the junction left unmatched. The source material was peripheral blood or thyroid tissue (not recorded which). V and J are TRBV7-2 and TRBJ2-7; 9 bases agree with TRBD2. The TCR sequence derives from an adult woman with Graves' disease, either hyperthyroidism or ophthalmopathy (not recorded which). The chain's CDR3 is CASSLSPLKREVYEQYF. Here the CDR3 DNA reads TGTGCCAGCAGCTTATCCCCCCTCAAGCGGGAGGTCTACGAGCAGTACTTC. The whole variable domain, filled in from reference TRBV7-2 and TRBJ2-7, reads GAGVSQSPSNKVTEKGKDVELRCDPISGHTALYWYRQSLGQGLEFLIYFQGNSAPDKSGLPSDRFSAERTGGSVSTLTIQRTQQEDSAVYLCASSLSPLKREVYEQYFGPGTRLTVT.